This entry lists 21 T cell receptor beta chains sequenced from one sample in a study of blood T cell repertoires in COVID-19. Method: immunoSEQ multiplex PCR; TCRdb's copy keeps in-frame clones and lacks some. Of about 250,000 clones in the sample, more than 75% were seen once. The source material was peripheral blood. The receptors derive from a woman in her sixties who had recovered from COVID-19.

This clone was counted only a few times. J is TRBJ2-3 and V is TRBV19; TRBD2 matches 11 bases. The CDR3 is 17 residues long. J lost 5 bases, V lost 1 base, and 8 bases had no gene match. Germline V gives CDR1 LNHDA, CDR2 SQIVND (reference sequence). The CDR3: CASSIGTSGFTGDTQYF. Here the CDR3 DNA reads TGTGCCAGTAGTATAGGGACTAGCGGGTTTACGGGAGATACGCAGTATTTT.

The chain links TRBV29-1 to TRBJ2-2; D possibly corresponds to TRBD1 (5 bases). Deletions cut 7 bases from V and 1 base from J, with 19 bases between. Germline CDR1 SQVTM, CDR2 ANQGSEA. There are 16 residues in the CDR3. CDR3 protein: CSARRYDSQNTGELFF. Here the CDR3 DNA reads TGCAGCGCGCGAAGGTACGACAGTCAGAACACCGGGGAGCTGTTTTTT.

The V and J genes are TRBV5-4 and TRBJ1-2, with 7 positions matching TRBD1. Losses at the gene ends were 5 bases for V and 5 bases for J; bases not matched to a gene: 9. Per germline, CDR1 SGHNT and CDR2 YYREEE (reference sequence). The CDR3 runs 14 residues. This CDR3 reads CASSFPDRVYGYTF. The CDR3 DNA reads as TGTGCCAGCAGTTTTCCAGACAGGGTTTATGGCTACACCTTC.

V and J are TRBV5-5 and TRBJ1-1; tentative D call: TRBD1 (5 bases). The V gene's germline CDR1 is SGHKS and CDR2 YYEKEE (reference sequence). V was pared by 7 bases and J by 5 bases, with 24 bases between. The CDR3 consists of 16 residues. Written as DNA, the CDR3 is TGTGCCAGCGCCCTCGTCATTGTGGGGGGAGGAACTGAAGCTTTCTTT. It translates to CASALVIVGGGTEAFF.

This clone was counted once. V usage is TRBV5-1 and J usage is TRBJ2-6, with 7 bases that match TRBD1. After removal of 2 bases from V and 0 bases from J, the junction contained 8 bases not matched to a gene. This CDR3 has 18 amino acids. CDR1 and CDR2 from the germline V gene are SGHRS and YFSETQ. The CDR3 DNA sequence: TGCGCCAGCAGCTTAAGACAGGGCGTAAGCTCTGGGGCCAACGTCCTGACTTTC. Its protein is CASSLRQGVSSGANVLTF.

The rearrangement links TRBV5-1 to TRBJ1-2, with D possibly being TRBD1 (5 bases). The CDR3 is 15 residues long. Germline loops: CDR1 SGHRS, CDR2 YFSETQ. V gave up 0 bases and J gave up 3 bases, with 12 bases separating them. The CDR3 nucleotides read TGCGCCAGCAGCTTGGAGGCAGGGAGGGACTATGGCTACACCTTC. The encoded protein is CASSLEAGRDYGYTF.

The chain employs TRBV5-1 and TRBJ2-2; 7 bases line up with TRBD2. The CDR3 contains 13 residues. Germline CDR1 and CDR2: SGHRS and YFSETQ. V lost 4 bases and J lost 7; bases outside the gene matches: 4. The CDR3 DNA sequence: TGCGCCAGCAGCGAGCGGGACGGCGGGGAGCTGTTTTTT. Translation gives CASSERDGGELFF.

In DNA form, the CDR3 reads TGCGCCAGCAGCCAAGGGACAGGGGGTTTGACTAATGAAAAACTGTTTTTT. Protein product: CASSQGTGGLTNEKLFF. The chain recombines TRBV4-1 with TRBJ1-4, with 10 bases fitting TRBD1. Germline loops: CDR1 MGHRA, CDR2 YSYEKL. The CDR3 loop spans 17 amino acids. V was clipped by 1 base and J by 2 bases; unmatched bases: 4.

The chain carries TRBV4-3 and TRBJ2-7, with D maybe TRBD2 (5 bases). The CDR3 covers 18 residues. V lost 0 bases and J lost 4, with 22 bases in between. Looked up from germline, CDR1 is LGHNA and CDR2 is YSLEER. The CDR3 DNA follows: TGCGCCAGCAGCCAAGAGTCGGGAAGGGCCCAAATTCCTTACGAGCAGTACTTC. This sequence encodes CASSQESGRAQIPYEQYF.

The rearrangement joins TRBV5-6 to TRBJ2-2; D remains unclear. The CDR3 is made up of 14 amino acids. With 0 bases removed from V and 4 bases from J, the gap between germline ends came to 7 bases. Germline loops: CDR1 SGHDT, CDR2 YYEEEE. For the CDR3, the DNA is TGTGCCAGCAGCTTGGTTGCAGTCACCGGGGAGCTGTTTTTT. The encoded protein is CASSLVAVTGELFF.

V usage is TRBV5-1 and J usage is TRBJ2-7; TRBD1 agrees at 9 bases. Germline CDR1 SGHRS, CDR2 YFSETQ. The CDR3 spans 17 residues. The V segment lost 1 base and the J segment 1 base; nucleotides outside the gene matches: 9. This CDR3 reads CASSLSPSGQGSYEQYF. The CDR3, as DNA: TGCGCCAGCAGCTTGTCGCCTTCGGGACAGGGTTCCTACGAGCAGTACTTC.

This clone has only one observation. The J gene is TRBJ2-1, the V gene TRBV7-8; 9 nucleotides match TRBD1. CDR3 length equals 15 residues. Per the germline V gene, CDR1 is SGHVS and CDR2 is FQNEAQ. With 1 base clipped from V and 2 bases from J, the junction kept 0 bases outside the gene matches. CDR3 amino acids: CASSLDRGPYNEQFF. The CDR3 region has the DNA TGTGCCAGCAGCTTAGACAGGGGGCCCTACAATGAGCAGTTCTTC.

The chain is built from TRBV5-1 and TRBJ2-1, with D perhaps matching TRBD2 (5 bases). The CDR3 covers 15 residues. From germline, CDR1 is SGHRS and CDR2 YFSETQ. Trimming removed 4 bases from V and 4 bases from J, with 15 bases in between. This chain's CDR3 is CASSTGGHLYNEQFF. The CDR3 DNA reads as TGCGCCAGCAGCACCGGCGGGCATCTATACAATGAGCAGTTCTTC.

This chain uses TRBV11-1 with TRBJ2-7; D uncertain. The V and J ends lost 4 bases and 2 bases respectively, with 6 bases between them. CDR1 SGHAT and CDR2 FQDESV come from the germline V gene (reference sequence). The CDR3 extends over 12 amino acids. The CDR3 spells CASSSEPYEQYF. CDR3 nucleotide sequence: TGTGCCAGCAGCTCAGAACCCTACGAGCAGTACTTC. Combining the CDR3 with reference TRBV11-1 and TRBJ2-7 gives the whole variable domain EAEVAQSPRYKITEKSQAVAFWCDPISGHATLYWYRQILGQGPELLVQFQDESVVDDSQLPKDRFSAERLKGVDSTLKIQPAELGDSAMYLCASSSEPYEQYFGPGTRLTVT.

The CDR3 DNA follows: TGTGCCAGCACCCCCGCCGGGACACTTTACAATGAGCAGTTCTTC. Protein: CASTPAGTLYNEQFF. The V call is TRBV6-6, the J call TRBJ2-1; possible D gene TRBD1, 6 bases. The germline V and J ends were trimmed by 7 bases and 4 bases, with 17 bases remaining between them. The CDR3 has 15 residues. CDR1 and CDR2 from the germline V gene are MNHNY and SVGAGI (reference sequence).

This CDR3 reads CASSKGTGLTTDTQYF. The DNA of the CDR3 is TGTGCCAGTAGTAAGGGGACAGGGCTGACAACTGATACGCAGTATTTT. J is TRBJ2-3 and V is TRBV19; the match to TRBD1 covers 9 bases. J gave up 6 bases and V 4 bases, and 11 bases lay outside the gene matches. Germline V gene lookup returns CDR1 LNHDA and CDR2 SQIVND (reference sequence). The CDR3 is 16 residues long.

The chain links TRBV29-1 to TRBJ2-6, with a weak D call TRBD2 (6 bases). V dropped 4 bases and J dropped 17 bases, with 21 bases sitting between them. There are 13 residues in the CDR3. CDR1 SQVTM and CDR2 ANQGSEA come from the germline V gene. The CDR3 DNA reads TGCAGCGTTGTGCCAGGGCCGGGGGAATGGTTGACTTTC. Translating it yields CSVVPGPGEWLTF.

The chain has TRBV19 and TRBJ2-3; D gene unclear. Trimming took 4 bases from V and 0 from J, leaving 11 bases between them. CDR1 LNHDA and CDR2 SQIVND come from the germline V gene (reference sequence). This CDR3 contains 15 residues. CDR3 protein: CASSSKHPSTDTQYF. CDR3 in DNA: TGTGCCAGTAGTAGTAAACACCCTAGCACAGATACGCAGTATTTT.

J is TRBJ2-7 and V is TRBV23-1; the D gene is possibly TRBD2 (5 bases). TRBV23-1 belongs to the ORF category, with a function that is uncertain. This CDR3 spans 11 amino acids. Deletions cut 11 bases from V and 3 bases from J, with 11 bases between. CDR3 sequence reads: CALRAGYEQYF. For the CDR3, the DNA is TGCGCCCTCCGGGCGGGCTACGAGCAGTACTTC.

V is TRBV6-5 and J is TRBJ2-3; D call uncertain. The CDR3 consists of 16 residues. Germline V gene sequence: CDR1 MNHEY, CDR2 SVGAGI. Trimming stripped 3 bases from V and 0 bases from J, with 13 bases between. The CDR3 nucleotides read TGTGCCAGCAGTTATGGGCTCGCCCTGAGCACAGATACGCAGTATTTT. Translating it yields CASSYGLALSTDTQYF.

This clone came up a few times. V and J are TRBV29-1 and TRBJ2-3; 10 bases match TRBD1. The CDR3 extends over 15 amino acids. Looked up from germline, CDR1 is SQVTM and CDR2 is ANQGSEA. The junction had 7 bases not matched to a gene; V was cut back by 1 base and J by 6 bases. The CDR3 sequence: CSVEGGTGARDTQYF. DNA of the CDR3: TGCAGCGTTGAAGGAGGGACAGGGGCTCGGGATACGCAGTATTTT.